The present T cell receptor (beta chain) was sequenced within a study of cytomegalovirus exposure and HLA in healthy donors. Study-wide context: A preliminary data release comprised around 85 million unique TCRs obtained from HLA-typed donors.

CDR1 and CDR2 (germline): SNHLY, FYNNEI. Unmatched junction bases numbered 2, after V lost 1 base and J lost 4 bases. This CDR3 has 14 residues. PCR amplification relied on 60 Vbeta primers (plus 13 Jbeta primers). Using immunoSEQ multiplex PCR, the repertoire was profiled, and TCRdb retains in-frame clones only, with some absent. This sample has about 160,000 clones, with 60% to 80% found just once. The chain employs TRBV2 and TRBJ2-5; 8 bases agree with TRBD1. Sequencing used PBMCs. The source of this sequence is a male donor in good health and CMV-seronegative. The CDR3 DNA sequence: TGTGCCAGCAGTGAAGTCAGGGGGCGAGAGACCCAGTACTTC. Its protein is CASSEVRGRETQYF.